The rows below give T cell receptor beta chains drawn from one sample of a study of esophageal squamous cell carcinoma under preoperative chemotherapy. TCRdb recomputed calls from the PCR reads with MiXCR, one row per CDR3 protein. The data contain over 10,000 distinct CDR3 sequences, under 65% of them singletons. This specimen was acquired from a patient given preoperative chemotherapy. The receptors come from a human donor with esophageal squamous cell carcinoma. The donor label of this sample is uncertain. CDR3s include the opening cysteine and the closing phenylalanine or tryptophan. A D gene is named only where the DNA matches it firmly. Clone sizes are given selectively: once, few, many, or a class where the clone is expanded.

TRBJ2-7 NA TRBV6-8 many CASSYHHGEQYF TGTGCCAGCAGTTACCACCATGGGGAGCAGTACTTC
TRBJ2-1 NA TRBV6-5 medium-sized CASSRGVINPNEQFF TGTGCCAGCAGTCGAGGGGTTATTAACCCTAATGAGCAGTTCTTC
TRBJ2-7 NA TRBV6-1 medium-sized CASRDGRAPFHEQYF TGTGCCAGCAGGGACGGACGGGCCCCCTTCCATGAGCAGTACTTC
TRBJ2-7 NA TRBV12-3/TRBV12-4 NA CASSSGTGAGNEQYF TGTGCCAGCAGTTCCGGGACCGGGGCTGGGAATGAGCAGTACTTC
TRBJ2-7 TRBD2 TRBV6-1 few CASSEMPGGLAGGSEQYF TGTGCCAGCAGTGAAATGCCCGGGGGCCTAGCGGGAGGAAGCGAGCAGTACTTC
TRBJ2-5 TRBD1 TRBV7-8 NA CASSLGGTGKETQYF TGTGCCAGCAGCTTAGGAGGGACAGGGAAAGAGACCCAGTACTTC
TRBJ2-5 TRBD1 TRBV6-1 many CASRRTGQETQYF TGTGCCAGCAGGCGGACAGGGCAAGAGACCCAGTACTTC
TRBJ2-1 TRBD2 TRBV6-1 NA CASSEASGAYNEQFF TGTGCCAGCAGTGAAGCTAGCGGGGCCTACAATGAGCAGTTCTTC
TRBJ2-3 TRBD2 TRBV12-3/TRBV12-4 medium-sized CASSRIAGGPSDTQYF TGTGCCAGCAGTCGGATAGCGGGAGGGCCGTCAGATACGCAGTATTTT
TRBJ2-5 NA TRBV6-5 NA CASIRDTYNEQYF TGTGCCAGCATTAGGGATACCTACAATGAGCAGTACTTC
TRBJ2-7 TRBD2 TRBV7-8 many CASSLAASGPNNEQYF TGTGCCAGCAGCTTAGCAGCTAGCGGGCCAAACAATGAGCAGTACTTC
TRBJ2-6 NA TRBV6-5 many CASSLVPPRAGANVLTF TGTGCCAGCAGTTTGGTTCCTCCCAGGGCTGGGGCCAACGTCCTGACTTTC
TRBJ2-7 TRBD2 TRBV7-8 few CASSPLAGVGGYEQYF TGTGCCAGCAGCCCCTTAGCGGGAGTGGGCGGGTATGAGCAGTACTTC
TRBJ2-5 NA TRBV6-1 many CASGGFGGSDQETQYF TGTGCCAGCGGGGGGTTTGGGGGAAGCGACCAAGAGACGCAGTATTTC
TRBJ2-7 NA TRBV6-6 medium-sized CASSYTSRDEQYF TGTGCCAGCAGTTATACTTCCAGGGACGAGCAGTACTTC
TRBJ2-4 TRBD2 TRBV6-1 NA CASSEGAGGKDTQYF TGTGCCAGCAGTGAGGGGGCGGGAGGCAAAGATACGCAGTACTTC
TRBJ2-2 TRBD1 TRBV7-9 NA CASSLGQGTGELFF TGTGCCAGCAGCTTAGGACAGGGGACCGGGGAGCTGTTTTTT
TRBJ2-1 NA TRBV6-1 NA CASSEEAGSYKEQFF TGTGCCAGCAGTGAGGAGGCGGGGTCCTACAAGGAGCAGTTCTTC
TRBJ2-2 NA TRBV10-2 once CASRIQGRSNTGELFF TGCGCCAGCAGGATCCAGGGGAGGTCGAACACCGGGGAGCTGTTTTTT
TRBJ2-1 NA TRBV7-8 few CASSSSRFVSYNEQFF TGTGCCAGCAGCTCAAGCCGCTTTGTCTCCTACAATGAGCAGTTCTTC
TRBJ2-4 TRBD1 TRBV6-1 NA CASGGQGGGDQDTQYF TGTGCCAGCGGGGGACAGGGGGGAGGGGACCAAGACACTCAGTACTTC
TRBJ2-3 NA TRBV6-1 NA CASSEGFVFQGSTDTQYF TGTGCCAGCAGTGAAGGTTTTGTGTTTCAGGGAAGCACAGATACGCAGTATTTT
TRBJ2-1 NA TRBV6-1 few CASRVIGEQFF TGTGCCAGCAGGGTAATAGGTGAGCAGTTCTTC
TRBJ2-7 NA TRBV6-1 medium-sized CASTPGRGSYEQYF TGTGCCAGCACCCCCGGCCGGGGTTCCTACGAGCAGTACTTC
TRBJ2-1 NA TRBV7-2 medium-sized CASSPGLRQFF TGTGCCAGCAGCCCCGGCCTTCGGCAGTTCTTC
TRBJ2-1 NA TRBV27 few CASSLGSGVSYNEQFF TGTGCCAGCAGTTTGGGGTCCGGAGTCTCGTACAATGAGCAGTTCTTC
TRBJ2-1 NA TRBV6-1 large CASSEPGVEQFF TGTGCCAGCAGTGAACCAGGGGTTGAGCAGTTCTTC
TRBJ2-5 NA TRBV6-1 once CASSQGTGASARAQETQYF TGTGCCAGCAGCCAGGGGACGGGGGCAAGTGCCCGAGCCCAAGAGACCCAGTACTTC
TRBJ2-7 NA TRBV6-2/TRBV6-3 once CASSEATEQYF TGTGCCAGCAGCGAGGCGACCGAGCAGTACTTC
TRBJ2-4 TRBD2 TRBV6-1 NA CASRVLGGSAKNTQYF TGTGCCAGCCGTGTCTTGGGGGGGAGCGCCAAAAACACGCAGTACTTC
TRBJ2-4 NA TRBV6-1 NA CGSGVGSGAKNTQYF NA
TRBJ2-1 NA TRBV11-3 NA CASSREGTAEYNEQFF TGTGCCAGCAGCCGAGAGGGCACGGCAGAATACAATGAGCAGTTCTTC
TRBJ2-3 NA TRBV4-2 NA CASSQEPGAATDTQYF TGTGCCAGCAGCCAAGAACCGGGGGCAGCCACAGATACGCAGTATTTT
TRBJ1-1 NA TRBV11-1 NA CASSLGQLEAFF TGTGCCAGCAGCCTGGGACAACTTGAAGCTTTCTTT
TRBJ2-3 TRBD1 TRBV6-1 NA CASRPGTGNTDTQYF TGTGCCAGCAGACCCGGGACAGGCAACACAGATACGCAGTATTTT
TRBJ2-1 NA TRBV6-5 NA CASSYPRGEQFF TGTGCCAGCAGTTACCCAAGGGGGGAGCAGTTCTTC
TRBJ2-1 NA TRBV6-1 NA CASSEEARSYGEQFF TGTGCCAGCAGTGAAGAGGCGCGGTCCTACGGTGAGCAGTTTTTT
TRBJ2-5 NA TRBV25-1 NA CASSDPRGAGETQYF TGTGCCAGCAGTGATCCTAGGGGGGCCGGAGAGACCCAGTACTTC
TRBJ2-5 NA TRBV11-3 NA CASSLIVGVTETQYF TGTGCCAGCAGCTTAATTGTGGGAGTAACGGAGACCCAGTACTTC
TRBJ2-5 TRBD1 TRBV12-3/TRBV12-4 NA CASSLGGQGALLGETQYF TGTGCCAGCAGTTTGGGGGGACAGGGGGCGCTTTTAGGAGAGACCCAGTACTTC
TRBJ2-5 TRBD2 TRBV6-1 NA CASSRLGTKETQYF TGTGCCAGCAGCAGACTAGGGACTAAAGAGACCCAGTACTTC
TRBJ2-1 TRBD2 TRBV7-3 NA CASRLTSGSYNEQFF TGTGCCAGCAGATTAACTAGCGGCTCCTACAATGAGCAGTTCTTC
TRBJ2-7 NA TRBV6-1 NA CATSNGVSGLGAKDTQYF TGTGCCACCTCGAATGGGGTCTCGGGGCTGGGAGCCAAAGATACGCAGTACTTC
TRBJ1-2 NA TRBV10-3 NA CAISESTGYGYTF TGTGCCATCAGTGAGTCGACAGGATATGGCTACACCTTC
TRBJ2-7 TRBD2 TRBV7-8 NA CASSWAFGRAYEQYF TGTGCCAGCAGCTGGGCCTTCGGGAGGGCCTACGAGCAGTACTTC
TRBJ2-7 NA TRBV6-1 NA CASSEAGARYEQYF TGTGCCAGCAGTGAAGCGGGAGCGCGCTACGAGCAGTACTTC
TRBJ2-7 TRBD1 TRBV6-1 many CASSEQGVNEQYF TGTGCCAGCAGTGAACAGGGGGTCAACGAGCAGTACTTC
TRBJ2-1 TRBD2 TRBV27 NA CASSPLGREQFF TGTGCCAGCAGCCCCCTCGGGAGGGAGCAGTTCTTC
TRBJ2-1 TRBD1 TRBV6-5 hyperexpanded CASSLQGEEETQFF TGTGCCAGCAGTTTACAGGGGGAAGAAGAGACCCAGTTCTTC
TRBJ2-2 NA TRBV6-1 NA CARGHEQVSTGALYF TGTGCCAGGGGCCACGAGCAGGTGAGCACCGGGGCGCTGTATTTT
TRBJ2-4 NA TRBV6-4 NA CASSDTGLCAKNTQYF TGTGCCAGCAGTGACACGGGACTGTGTGCCAAAAACACGCAGTACTTC
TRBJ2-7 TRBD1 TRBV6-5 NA CASNSPGQRYEQYF TGTGCCAGCAATTCTCCGGGACAGAGATACGAGCAGTACTTC
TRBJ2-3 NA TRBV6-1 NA CASRERGAVLYNTQYF TGTGCCAGCAGGGAACGAGGGGCTGTCCTTTACAATACGCAGTACTTT
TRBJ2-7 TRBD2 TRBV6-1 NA CASSGLAGHSYEQYF TGTGCCAGCAGTGGACTAGCGGGACACTCCTACGAGCAGTACTTC